This T cell receptor (beta chain) was recorded in a study of shared clonotypes between healthy human individuals. Study-wide findings and caveats: In contrast to clonotypes shared by all four donors, non-shared clonotypes had lower generation probabilities. On the whole, naive subsets had larger estimated richness than memory subsets had.

Comment on this clone: The antigen is unknown. Different DNA sequences within this sample yield the same CDR3.

Naive CD8 cells, CD45RO-negative and positively selected for CCR7, excluded terminally differentiated effector memory CD45RA+ cells. Splitting of each subset's genomic DNA was done evenly across several immunoSEQ plates. The method was immunoSEQ multiplex PCR; TCRdb's version includes in-frame clones alone and lacks a portion of them. The sample includes 560,000 or so clones, approximately 96% of them seen just once. Germline assignment: CDR1 MDHEN and CDR2 SYDVKM. Deletions cut 2 bases from V and 0 bases from J, with 4 bases between. The CDR3 has 13 amino acids. V is TRBV28 and J is TRBJ1-1, with D hard to call. The sample comprised naive CD8+ T cells sorted from blood. The TCR originated in a woman aged 25-40 years in good health. The CDR3 here is CASSLDMNTEAFF. CDR3 DNA: TGTGCCAGCAGTTTAGACATGAACACTGAAGCTTTCTTT.